This T cell receptor beta chain appears in the sequencing data of a study of T cells in Graves' hyperthyroidism and ophthalmopathy. Study conclusions and caveats: Most thyroid clonotypes expanded above 0.001 were also detected in blood. Separation of ophthalmopathy from stable hyperthyroidism was achieved by a 13 V-J model.

Remarks on this clonotype: The antigen is undetermined.

RNA transcripts served as the template for amplifying TCR beta CDR3 regions. The HTBI primer set was used in a first-round RT-PCR of the TCR CDR3. TCRdb processed the multiplex PCR reads anew with MiXCR; each CDR3 protein has one entry. The sample contains about 110,000 distinct CDR3 sequences, 16% of which appear only once. V lost 8 bases to trimming and J lost 0 bases, with 11 bases between them. Germline V gene sequence: CDR1 MNHEY, CDR2 SVGAGI. This CDR3 contains 14 residues. Patients aged 18 to 65 with hyperthyroidism were newly diagnosed, with duration under 2 months. Exclusion criteria comprised uncontrolled infection, other autoimmune disease, pregnancy or lactation.

The sample was blood. The receptor comes from a woman aged 50 to 60 with Graves' hyperthyroidism. The chain recombines TRBV6-5 with TRBJ1-5, with D unresolved. Written as DNA, the CDR3 is TGTGCCAGCGGTATACTAAATAGCAATCAGCCCCAGCATTTT. Translated: CASGILNSNQPQHF.